The 9 T cell receptor beta chains reported below all come from one sample, sequenced in a study of T cells in Graves' hyperthyroidism and ophthalmopathy. Amplified TCR beta CDR3 regions derived from RNA transcripts. The HTBI set primed first-round TCR CDR3 RT-PCR. TCRdb re-called the multiplex PCR reads through MiXCR, storing one row per CDR3 protein. The sample includes hundreds of thousands of distinct CDR3 sequences, 45% of them seen just once. The specimen sequenced was peripheral blood or thyroid tissue (not recorded which). These receptors all come from an adult man with Graves' disease, either hyperthyroidism or ophthalmopathy (not recorded which).

The chain links TRBV12-3 or TRBV12-4 to TRBJ1-1; D perhaps matches TRBD1 (5 bases). CDR3 size: 12 residues. Here the CDR3 DNA reads TGTGCTGCAGTCAGGGTGAGCACTGAAGCTTTCTTT. Translating it yields CAAVRVSTEAFF.

As to this clonotype: A junction end diverges from the germline sequence, so it may reflect a read error. The CDR3 sequence is CASSPEQANSPLHF. CDR3 bases: TGTGCCAGCAGCCCTGAACAGGCCAATTCACCCCTCCACTTT. The V gene is TRBV5-1, the J gene TRBJ1-6; tentative D call: TRBD1 (5 bases). This CDR3 has 14 amino acids. In germline, CDR1 is SGHRS, CDR2 YFSETQ.

There are a few counts of this clonotype. The V and J genes are TRBV20-1 and TRBJ1-4; D gene uncertain. The CDR3 spans 13 residues. CDR1 and CDR2 from the germline V gene are DFQATT and SNEGSKA (reference sequence). Trimming removed 3 bases from V and 1 base from J, with 6 bases in between. Here the CDR3 reads CSASSITNEKLFF. In DNA form, the CDR3 reads TGCAGTGCTAGTAGTATAACTAATGAAAAACTGTTTTTT.

Concerning this clonotype: A junction end diverges from the germline sequence, so it may reflect a read error. V is TRBV5-1 and J is TRBJ1-2; the D is unclear. Germline V gene lookup returns CDR1 SGHRS and CDR2 YFSETQ. The CDR3 contains 15 residues. The CDR3 reads CASGQTRTGNYGYTF. CDR3 DNA: TGTGCCAGCGGCCAAACCCGGACGGGAAACTATGGCTACACCTTC.

The rearrangement uses TRBV29-1 and TRBJ1-1; 8 bases agree with TRBD1. The germline V gene encodes CDR1 SQVTM and CDR2 ANQGSEA. Trimming at V came to 7 bases and at J to 3 bases, leaving 4 bases not matched to a gene. This CDR3 contains 12 residues. The CDR3 sequence: CSGGQGDTEAFF. DNA of the CDR3: TGCAGCGGAGGACAGGGCGACACTGAAGCTTTCTTT.

This clonotype came up many times. This chain links TRBV29-1 with TRBJ1-1, with 9 nucleotides matching TRBD1. V was pared by 7 bases and J by 1 base, with 7 bases of the junction left unmatched. The V gene's germline CDR1 is SQVTM and CDR2 ANQGSEA. The CDR3 contains 14 residues. The CDR3 sequence: CSALLGQGNTEAFF. As DNA, the CDR3 is TGCAGCGCCCTTCTGGGACAGGGGAACACTGAAGCTTTCTTT.

This clonotype was recorded many times. The rearrangement joins TRBV7-9 to TRBJ2-5, with TRBD1 identical over 7 bases. Germline CDR1 is SEHNR and CDR2 is FQNEAQ (reference sequence). The CDR3 runs 14 residues. V gave up 3 bases and J gave up 2 bases; unmatched junction bases: 3. The CDR3 loop is CASSFDREQETQYF. In nucleotides, the CDR3 is TGTGCCAGCAGCTTCGACAGGGAGCAAGAGACCCAGTACTTC.

There are many counts of this clonotype. The J gene is TRBJ1-6, the V gene TRBV7-8, with D hard to call. CDR3 size: 16 residues. From germline, CDR1 is SGHVS and CDR2 FQNEAQ. Trimming removed 1 base from V and 9 bases from J, with 16 bases in between. The CDR3 loop reads CASSLEAGPAGSPLHF. In DNA form, the CDR3 reads TGTGCCAGCAGCTTAGAGGCGGGCCCAGCGGGTTCACCCCTCCACTTT.

The chain is built from TRBV7-9 and TRBJ1-2; D is undetermined. Trimming took off 6 bases at V and 5 bases at J, with 13 bases between the two ends. The germline V gene encodes CDR1 SEHNR and CDR2 FQNEAQ (reference sequence). The CDR3 extends over 13 amino acids. CDR3 sequence reads: CASSFGKQYGYTF. CDR3 DNA sequence: TGTGCCAGCAGTTTTGGGAAACAGTATGGCTACACCTTC.